This T cell receptor beta chain was captured by sequencing in a study of PD-1 blockade in classical Hodgkin lymphoma (dated by TCRdb to 2018 to 2020). Turning to the overall study: Nivolumab dosing was 3 mg/kg intravenously every 2 weeks, continuing until either disease progression or unacceptable toxicity. A peripheral blood immune signature of response to PD-1 blockade in classical Hodgkin lymphoma was defined using TCR beta sequencing and CyTOF.

Genomic DNA was isolated using the Qiagen DNeasy kit from unsorted PBMCs as well as from negatively selected CD4+ and CD8+ fractions. Amplification of TCR beta CDR3 regions was done by immunoSEQ multiplex PCR with primers that anneal to V and J segments. A synthetic immune receptor repertoire was used to minimize amplification bias, and any remaining bias was removed computationally after sequencing. The original pipeline was this. Repertoire diversity was quantified as the Shannon entropy index using custom Python scripts. Unsorted, CD4+ and CD8+ repertoires were examined separately, except in combined analyses, for which CD4+ and CD8+ sequences were merged in silico. A clone counted as expanded when the clone's frequency after treatment rose at least 2-fold relative to C1D1, and clones undetected at baseline were given a pseudocount of 0.5. Singleton clones were defined as clones with 0 or 1 copy at C1D1, and non-singleton clones were defined as clones with 2 or more copies. By matching protein sequences in sorted samples from the same patient, clones expanded in unsorted samples were annotated as CD4+, CD8+ or unknown. Wilcoxon tests on paired samples were used to test diversity changes from C1D1 to C4D1. TCRdb mirrors the immuneACCESS table, restricted to in-frame sequences. Some clones are absent from its copies; in checked studies, under half trace to an unresolved V gene, and the reason for the others is unknown. V, J and clone size are taken as reported in that table, and D and trimming were inferred from the DNA itself. This sample gives more than 10,000 clones in total; about 90% of them show up just once. The ten largest clones represent approximately 0.9% of the sample.

Points on this clone: Its antigen is currently not known. Qualities for individual bases were not recorded, and no much larger clone is one base off.

The CDR3 measures 15 amino acids from cysteine to phenylalanine. The kept DNA is CDR3 alone, 45 bases in frame from the first base. Unmatched junction bases come to 11, with V trimmed by 2 bases and J by 8 bases. From the germline V gene, CDR1 is SGHAT and CDR2 is FQNNGV. Sample time point, as interpreted from the label and publication: cycle 4 day 1 (C4D1), after less than 7 weeks of nivolumab. Every trial patient had relapsed following autologous stem cell transplantation, and prior brentuximab vedotin exposure was what differed among cohorts A, B and C. Using a Miltenyi CD4+ T cell isolation kit, CD4+ T cells were purified from thawed PBMCs through magnetic negative selection. The trial cohort comprised 60 or so patients with relapsed/refractory classical Hodgkin lymphoma whose best overall responses were complete response, partial response or progressive disease. Trial patients were treated with single-agent nivolumab in the multi-cohort phase II CheckMate 205 trial. An independent review committee assessed best overall response by applying the 2007 International Working Group response criteria. Trial PBMCs were collected immediately before nivolumab initiation (C1D1) and during therapy at cycle 2 day 1 and cycle 4 day 1. After peripheral blood was drawn into 8 mL Vacutainer Cell Preparation Tubes, PBMCs were isolated by centrifugation and then cryopreserved. Purified CD4+ and CD8+ fractions were generated only in cases for which an additional PBMC sample was available. Magnetically labelled cells were removed on LS columns in a quadroMACS separator, and the flow-through was retained as the purified fraction.

Beyond this particular receptor, the publication reports: The study was limited to a single clinical trial cohort, and causes of repertoire differences, possibly disease activity or prior therapy, remained undefined. Lower diversity was seen in patients whose nivolumab began less than 1 year after ASCT, and these patients were left out of later analyses so that immune reconstitution would not confound the results. Trial patients achieving complete response had baseline diversity similar to newly diagnosed patients, whereas partial responders and progressors had significantly lower diversity. Baseline TCR diversity was reported as lower in newly diagnosed patients than in healthy donors, and lower still in relapsed/refractory patients. CD4+ but not CD8+ TCR diversity rose significantly by C4D1 (p=0.0027 vs p=0.16), most apparent in complete responders (p=0.02).

The sequences come from CD4+ T cells from blood, collected before the fourth cycle of nivolumab. The clonotype comes from a human donor with classical Hodgkin lymphoma. The sequence links TRBV11-2 to TRBJ1-2; 7 nucleotides in the junction match TRBD1. The DNA reads TGTGCCAGCAGCTTAATACAGGGGTTGTTTTCCGGCTACACCTTC. Its protein reads: CASSLIQGLFSGYTF. Where the CDR3 stops, the reference TRBV11-2 and TRBJ1-2 genes take over; the full variable domain is EAGVAQSPRYKIIEKRQSVAFWCNPISGHATLYWYQQILGQGPKLLIQFQNNGVVDDSQLPKDRFSAERLKGVDSTLKIQPAKLEDSAVYLCASSLIQGLFSGYTFGSGTRLTVV.